The present entry profiles one T cell receptor (beta chain) with its context. The CDR3 length is 15 residues. The V end was cut by 4 bases, the J end by 1 base, with 11 bases between. Germline CDR1 is SNHLY and CDR2 is FYNNEI. The data originate from a study of shared clonotypes between healthy human individuals. Clones were sequenced by immunoSEQ multiplex PCR, and TCRdb holds only the in-frame ones, with some missing. Seen here are more than 1.2 million clones, around 98.5% observed once, and the top ten hold 0.3% to 0.45%. V usage is TRBV2 and J usage is TRBJ1-5; possibly TRBD1 for D (6 bases). Sequencing was performed on naive CD4+ T cells sorted from blood. Subset given: CD45RA+ positively selected. The source of this sequence is a man aged 25-45 years in good health. As DNA, the CDR3 is TGTGCCAGCAGTGGGGCAGGGGTAAGCAATCAGCCCCAGCATTTT. This codes for CASSGAGVSNQPQHF.